This TCR beta chain was retrieved from a study of OX40 agonist ivuxolimab in advanced cancers. Patients with autoimmune history or systemic immunosuppression were excluded. Measured with immunoSEQ multiplex PCR; TCRdb has only the in-frame clones, and not every one. The table records around 65,000 clones, 92% of them present only once. Remarks on this clone: Its matching antigen is unknown.

Study findings and constraints: Relatively little clonal expansion, among the lowest observed, appeared in partial responders at 0.1-3.0 mg/kg. CD4+ and CD8+ T cells in blood underwent clonal expansion by week 6 at 0.1 to 3.0 mg/kg.

The CDR3 has 12 residues. V lost 5 bases, J lost 4 bases, and 8 bases lay in between. Looked up from germline, CDR1 is MNHEY and CDR2 is SVGAGI. The sequenced sample was CD4+ or CD8+ T cells sorted from blood, obtained in a trial of the OX40 agonist ivuxolimab. This sequence was found in an adult with an advanced solid tumor such as melanoma, head and neck, liver or kidney cancer. The chain employs TRBV6-5 and TRBJ2-5, with a tentative D call TRBD1 (5 bases). DNA of the CDR3: TGTGCCAGCAGTGGGCAGGGAGAGACCCAGTACTTC. This translates into CASSGQGETQYF.